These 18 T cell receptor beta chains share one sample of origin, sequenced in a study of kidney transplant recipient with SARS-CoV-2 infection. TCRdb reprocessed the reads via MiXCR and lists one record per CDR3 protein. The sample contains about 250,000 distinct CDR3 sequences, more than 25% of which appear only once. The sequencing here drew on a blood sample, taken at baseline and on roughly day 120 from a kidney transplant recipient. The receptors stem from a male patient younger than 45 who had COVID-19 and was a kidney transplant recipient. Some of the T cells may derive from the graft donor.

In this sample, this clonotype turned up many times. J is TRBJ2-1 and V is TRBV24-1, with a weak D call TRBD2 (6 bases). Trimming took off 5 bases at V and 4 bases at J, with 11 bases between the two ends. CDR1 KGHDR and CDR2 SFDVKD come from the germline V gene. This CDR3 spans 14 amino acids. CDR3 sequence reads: CATSAGSPYNEQFF. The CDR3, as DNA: TGTGCCACCAGTGCCGGGAGCCCGTACAATGAGCAGTTCTTC.

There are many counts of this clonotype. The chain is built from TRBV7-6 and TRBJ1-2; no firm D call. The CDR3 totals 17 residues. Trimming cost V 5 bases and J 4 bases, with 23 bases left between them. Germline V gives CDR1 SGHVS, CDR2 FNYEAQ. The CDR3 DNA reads TGTGCCAGCAGCCGAGATACTGAATCTCGAAAGACCTATGGCTACACCTTC. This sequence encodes CASSRDTESRKTYGYTF. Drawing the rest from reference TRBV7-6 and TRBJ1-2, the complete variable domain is GAGVSQSPRYKVTKRGQDVALRCDPISGHVSLYWYRQALGQGPEFLTYFNYEAQQDKSGLPNDRFSAERPEGSISTLTIQRTEQRDSAMYRCASSRDTESRKTYGYTFGSGTRLTVV.

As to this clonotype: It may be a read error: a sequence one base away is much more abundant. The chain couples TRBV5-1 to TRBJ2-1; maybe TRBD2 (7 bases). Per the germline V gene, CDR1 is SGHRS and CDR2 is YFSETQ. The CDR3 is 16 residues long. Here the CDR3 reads CASSPGGGRSYNERFF. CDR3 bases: TGCGCCAGCAGTCCTGGGGGCGGGAGATCCTACAATGAGCGGTTCTTC.

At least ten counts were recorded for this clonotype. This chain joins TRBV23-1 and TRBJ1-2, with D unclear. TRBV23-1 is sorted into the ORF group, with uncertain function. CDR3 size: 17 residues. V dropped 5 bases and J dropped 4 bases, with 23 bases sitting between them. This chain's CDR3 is CASSCGSLRRKTYGYTF. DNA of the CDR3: TGCGCCAGCAGTTGTGGGTCGCTACGCAGAAAGACCTATGGCTACACCTTC.

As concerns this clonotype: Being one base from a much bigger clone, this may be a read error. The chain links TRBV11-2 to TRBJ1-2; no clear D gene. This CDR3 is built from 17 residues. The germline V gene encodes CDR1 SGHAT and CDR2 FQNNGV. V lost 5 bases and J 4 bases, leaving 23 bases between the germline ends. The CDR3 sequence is CASSRIPASRKTYGYTF. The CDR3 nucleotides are TGTGCCAGCAGCAGAATTCCAGCAAGCAGAAAGACCTATGGCTACACCTTC.

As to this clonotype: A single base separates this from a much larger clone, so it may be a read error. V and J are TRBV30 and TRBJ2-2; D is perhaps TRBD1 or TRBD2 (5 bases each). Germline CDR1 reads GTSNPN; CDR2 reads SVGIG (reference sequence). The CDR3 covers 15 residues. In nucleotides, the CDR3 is TGTGCCTGGGCTTCGGACGGAAGGGGCACCGGGGAGCTGCTTTTT. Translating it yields CAWASDGRGTGELLF.

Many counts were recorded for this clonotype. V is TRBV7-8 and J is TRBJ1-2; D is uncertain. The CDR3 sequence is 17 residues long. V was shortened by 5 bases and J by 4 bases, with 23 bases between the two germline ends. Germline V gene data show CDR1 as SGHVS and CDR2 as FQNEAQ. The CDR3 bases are TGTGCCAGCAGCCAGGCGCGGTTTACCCGAAAGACCTATGGCTACACCTTC. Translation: CASSQARFTRKTYGYTF.

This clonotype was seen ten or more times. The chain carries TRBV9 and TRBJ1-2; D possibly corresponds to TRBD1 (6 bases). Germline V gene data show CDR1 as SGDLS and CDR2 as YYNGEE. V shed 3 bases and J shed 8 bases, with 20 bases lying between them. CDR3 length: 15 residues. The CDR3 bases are TGTGCCAGCAGCGGCTCGACAGGAGGCTCTTGGGGCTACACCTTC. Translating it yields CASSGSTGGSWGYTF.

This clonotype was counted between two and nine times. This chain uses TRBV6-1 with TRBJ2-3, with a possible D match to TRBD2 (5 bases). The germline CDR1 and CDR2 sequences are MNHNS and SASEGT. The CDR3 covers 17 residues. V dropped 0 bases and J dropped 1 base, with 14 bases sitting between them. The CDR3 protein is CASSEAGANGGTDTQYF. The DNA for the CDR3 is TGTGCCAGCAGTGAAGCGGGCGCGAACGGGGGCACAGATACGCAGTATTTT.

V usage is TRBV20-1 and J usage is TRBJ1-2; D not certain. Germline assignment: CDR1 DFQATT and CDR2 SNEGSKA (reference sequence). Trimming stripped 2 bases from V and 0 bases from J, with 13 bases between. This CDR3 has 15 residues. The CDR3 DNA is TGCAGTGCTAGACAAAGAGAGTGGGCTAACTATGGCTACACCTTC. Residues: CSARQREWANYGYTF.

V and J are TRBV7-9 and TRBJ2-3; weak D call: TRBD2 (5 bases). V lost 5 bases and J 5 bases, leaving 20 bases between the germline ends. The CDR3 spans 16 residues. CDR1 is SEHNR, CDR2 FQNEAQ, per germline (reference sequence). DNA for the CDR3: TGTGCCAGCAGCCCCCGGGTAGCGAGCTTAGGAGATACGCAGTATTTT. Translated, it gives CASSPRVASLGDTQYF.

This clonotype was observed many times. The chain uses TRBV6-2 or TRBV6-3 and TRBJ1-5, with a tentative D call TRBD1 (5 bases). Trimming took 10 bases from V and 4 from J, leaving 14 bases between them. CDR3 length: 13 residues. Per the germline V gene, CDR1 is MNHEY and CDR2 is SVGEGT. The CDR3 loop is CAIGGTANQPQHF. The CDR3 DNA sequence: TGTGCCATCGGGGGGACGGCTAATCAGCCCCAGCATTTT.

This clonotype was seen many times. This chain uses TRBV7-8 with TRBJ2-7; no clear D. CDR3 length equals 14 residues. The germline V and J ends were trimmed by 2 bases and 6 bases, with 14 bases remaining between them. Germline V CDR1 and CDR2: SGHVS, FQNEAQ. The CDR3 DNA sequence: TGTGCCAGCAGCTTACAGACTGAGACTTCCGAGCAGTACTTC. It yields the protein CASSLQTETSEQYF.

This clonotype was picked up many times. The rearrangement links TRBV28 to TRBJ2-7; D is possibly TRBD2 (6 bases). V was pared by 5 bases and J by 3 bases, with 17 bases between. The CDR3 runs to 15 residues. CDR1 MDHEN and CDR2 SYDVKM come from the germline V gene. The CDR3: CASSRPSARFYEQYF. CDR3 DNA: TGTGCCAGCAGTCGGCCTAGCGCAAGATTCTACGAGCAGTACTTC.

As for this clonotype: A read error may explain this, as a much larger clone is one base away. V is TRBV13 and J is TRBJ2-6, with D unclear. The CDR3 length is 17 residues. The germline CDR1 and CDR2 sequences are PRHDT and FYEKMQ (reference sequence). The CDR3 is CGSRFRRVQSRANVLTF. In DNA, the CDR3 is TGTGGCAGCAGGTTTAGGCGAGTACAAAGTCGGGCCAACGTCCTGACTTTC.

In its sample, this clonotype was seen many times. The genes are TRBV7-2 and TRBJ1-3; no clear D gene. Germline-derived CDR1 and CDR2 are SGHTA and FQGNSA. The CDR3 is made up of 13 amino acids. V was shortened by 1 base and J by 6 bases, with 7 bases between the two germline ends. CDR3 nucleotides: TGTGCCAGCAGCTTAGGACTTCAAAACACCATATATTTT. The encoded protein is CASSLGLQNTIYF.

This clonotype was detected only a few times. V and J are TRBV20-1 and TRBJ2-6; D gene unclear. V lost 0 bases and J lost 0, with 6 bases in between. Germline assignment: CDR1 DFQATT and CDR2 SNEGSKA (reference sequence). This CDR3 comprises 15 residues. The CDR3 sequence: CSARDPSSGANVLTF. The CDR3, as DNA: TGCAGTGCTAGAGACCCCAGCTCTGGGGCCAACGTCCTGACTTTC.

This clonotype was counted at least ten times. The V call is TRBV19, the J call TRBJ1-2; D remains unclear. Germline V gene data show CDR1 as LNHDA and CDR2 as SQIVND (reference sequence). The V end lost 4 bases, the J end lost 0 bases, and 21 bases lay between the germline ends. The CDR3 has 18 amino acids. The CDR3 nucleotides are TGTGCCAGTAGTAGGAGGACTAGCGGGAGAGCCGCTAACTATGGCTACACCTTC. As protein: CASSRRTSGRAANYGYTF.